These 17 T cell receptor beta chains originate from one sample sequenced in a study of cytomegalovirus exposure and HLA in healthy donors. Vbeta (60) and Jbeta (13) primers were used in the PCR. Only in-frame clones appear in the TCRdb table, and some are missing; sequencing was by immunoSEQ multiplex PCR. The sample has more than 110,000 clones; over 60% are singletons. The sample was PBMCs. The source of these receptors is a male donor in good health and CMV-seropositive.

This chain uses TRBV2 with TRBJ2-6, with 11 bases fitting TRBD1. The CDR3 is made up of 17 amino acids. Germline V gene data show CDR1 as SNHLY and CDR2 as FYNNEI. The V gene end was trimmed by 5 bases and the J gene end by 2 bases; junction bases not matched to a gene: 5. CDR3 sequence: CASSPGQGVTGANVLTF. The CDR3 DNA follows: TGTGCCAGCAGTCCGGGACAGGGGGTTACTGGGGCCAACGTCCTGACTTTC. Combining the CDR3 with reference TRBV2 and TRBJ2-6 gives the whole variable domain EPEVTQTPSHQVTQMGQEVILRCVPISNHLYFYWYRQILGQKVEFLVSFYNNEISEKSEIFDDQFSVERPDGSNFTLKIRSTKLEDSAMYFCASSPGQGVTGANVLTFGAGSRLTVL.

The chain uses TRBV6-5 and TRBJ2-7, with D perhaps matching TRBD2 (5 bases). Trimming took 5 bases from V and 0 from J, leaving 11 bases between them. CDR3 length equals 14 residues. CDR1 MNHEY and CDR2 SVGAGI come from the germline V gene. The CDR3 coding sequence is TGTGCCAGCAGTCCGGAGGCGCTCTCCTACGAGCAGTACTTC. It yields the protein CASSPEALSYEQYF.

V is TRBV5-4 and J is TRBJ2-7; the match to TRBD2 covers 11 bases. Trimming cost V 0 bases and J 3 bases; bases outside gene matches: 2. Germline lookup yields CDR1 SGHNT and CDR2 YYREEE (reference sequence). This CDR3 has 15 residues. The CDR3 coding sequence is TGTGCCAGCAGCTTGGGACTAGCGGGACTCTACGAGCAGTACTTC. Its protein product is CASSLGLAGLYEQYF.

The V gene is TRBV7-9, the J gene TRBJ2-5; 9 bases are a match to TRBD2. The CDR3 runs to 16 residues. The V segment lost 1 base and the J segment 1 base; nucleotides outside the gene matches: 4. Per germline, CDR1 SEHNR and CDR2 FQNEAQ (reference sequence). The CDR3 DNA reads as TGTGCCAGCAGCTTAGTAGGGCGGGAGGGCCAAGAGACCCAGTACTTC. The encoded protein is CASSLVGREGQETQYF.

This clone was found once. The chain employs TRBV4-3 and TRBJ2-6; D call uncertain. This CDR3 has 19 amino acids. Germline-derived CDR1 and CDR2 are LGHNA and YSLEER. The V end was cut by 2 bases, the J end by 0 bases, with 17 bases between. The DNA for the CDR3 is TGCGCCAGCAGCCAACGGTACCGTCGCTACGACTCTGGGGCCAACGTCCTGACTTTC. It translates to CASSQRYRRYDSGANVLTF.

This clone has only one observation. This rearrangement joins TRBV5-4 to TRBJ2-7; possible D gene TRBD1, 5 bases. V was trimmed by 0 bases and J by 5 bases, leaving 9 bases between them. The CDR3 extends over 13 amino acids. Germline V gives CDR1 SGHNT, CDR2 YYREEE (reference sequence). DNA of the CDR3: TGTGCCAGCAGCTTGGAGACAGACCACGAGCAGTACTTC. Its translation is CASSLETDHEQYF. Full variable domain (outside the CDR3, taken from reference TRBV5-4 and TRBJ2-7): ETGVTQSPTHLIKTRGQQVTLRCSSQSGHNTVSWYQQALGQGPQFIFQYYREEENGRGNFPPRFSGLQFPNYSSELNVNALELDDSALYLCASSLETDHEQYFGPGTRLTVT.

The chain joins TRBV7-8 to TRBJ2-3; 8 bases match TRBD1. Germline CDR1 is SGHVS and CDR2 is FQNEAQ. Trimming removed 4 bases from V and 0 bases from J; junction bases left unmatched: 3. The CDR3 totals 15 residues. The CDR3 reads CASSWGQDSTDTQYF. CDR3 sequence (DNA): TGTGCCAGCAGCTGGGGACAGGACAGCACAGATACGCAGTATTTT.

The rearrangement links TRBV4-2 to TRBJ2-7; D is unresolved. This CDR3 is built from 15 residues. V gave up 0 bases and J gave up 2 bases, with 11 bases separating them. Germline V gene lookup returns CDR1 LGHNA and CDR2 YNFKEQ. The CDR3 DNA is TGTGCCAGCAGCCAAGAGCTCGAGAGAACCTACGAGCAGTACTTC. The encoded protein is CASSQELERTYEQYF.

V and J are TRBV5-6 and TRBJ1-1; no definite D call. Germline CDR1 SGHDT, CDR2 YYEEEE. This CDR3 has 14 residues. Trimming shortened V by 3 bases and J by 1 base, and 10 bases separated the two germline ends. The CDR3 sequence is CASSSTEKNTEAFF. The CDR3 region has the DNA TGTGCCAGCAGCTCAACAGAGAAGAACACTGAAGCTTTCTTT.

This chain joins TRBV13 and TRBJ2-7; the match to TRBD1 covers 7 bases. Trimming at V came to 4 bases and at J to 3 bases, leaving 3 bases not matched to a gene. There are 13 residues in the CDR3. Germline V gene lookup returns CDR1 PRHDT and CDR2 FYEKMQ (reference sequence). The CDR3 here is CASSSWDSYEQYF. CDR3 DNA sequence: TGTGCCAGCAGCTCATGGGACAGCTACGAGCAGTACTTC.

The chain employs TRBV9 and TRBJ2-7; the match to TRBD2 covers 7 bases. The ends lost 2 bases at V and 0 bases at J; junction bases unmatched: 5. This CDR3 region has 15 residues. The germline V gene has CDR1 SGDLS and CDR2 YYNGEE. The CDR3 region has the DNA TGTGCCAGCAGCGTGGGGGGGACCGACTCCTACGAGCAGTACTTC. Translation gives CASSVGGTDSYEQYF.

This CDR3 reads CASSESRDFMVEQFF. In nucleotides, the CDR3 is TGTGCCAGCAGTGAATCCCGGGACTTTATGGTTGAGCAGTTCTTC. The chain employs TRBV25-1 and TRBJ2-1, with D possibly TRBD2 on 6 matching bases. The length of the CDR3 is 15 residues. Deletions cut 1 base from V and 9 bases from J, with 16 bases between. Looked up from germline, CDR1 is MGHDK and CDR2 is SYGVNS.

The chain recombines TRBV5-1 with TRBJ1-2, with 7 bases lining up with TRBD1. Germline CDR1 SGHRS, CDR2 YFSETQ. After removal of 4 bases from V and 6 bases from J, the junction contained 12 bases not matched to a gene. This CDR3 region has 15 residues. The DNA for the CDR3 is TGCGCCAGCAGCGGTCGATCCGGGACAGTCCATGGCTACACCTTC. Its translation is CASSGRSGTVHGYTF. The complete variable domain, with remaining parts taken from reference TRBV5-1 and TRBJ1-2, reads KAGVTQTPRYLIKTRGQQVTLSCSPISGHRSVSWYQQTPGQGLQFLFEYFSETQRNKGNFPGRFSGRQFSNSRSEMNVSTLELGDSALYLCASSGRSGTVHGYTFGSGTRLTVV.

V and J are TRBV30 and TRBJ1-5, with D hard to call. The CDR3 has 13 residues. The germline V gene encodes CDR1 GTSNPN and CDR2 SVGIG (reference sequence). V dropped 2 bases and J dropped 3 bases, with 8 bases sitting between them. The CDR3 loop is CAWSRENNQPQHF. The CDR3 coding sequence is TGTGCCTGGAGTCGGGAAAACAATCAGCCCCAGCATTTT.

The chain recombines TRBV5-4 with TRBJ1-1; the D gene is possibly TRBD1 (6 bases). There are 15 residues in the CDR3. Germline-derived CDR1 and CDR2 are SGHNT and YYREEE (reference sequence). Trimming removed 3 bases at V and 1 base at J, with 13 bases between. CDR3 coding DNA: TGTGCCAGCAGCTGGAAGCCGACAGGGAACACTGAAGCTTTCTTT. Translated: CASSWKPTGNTEAFF.

This clone appeared once. V gene TRBV6-1 combines with J gene TRBJ2-1; no clear D gene. The germline V gene encodes CDR1 MNHNS and CDR2 SASEGT. CDR3 length equals 22 residues. V was shortened by 0 bases and J by 0 bases, with 27 bases between the two germline ends. CDR3 residues: CASSEAGAAPLNPSSSYNEQFF. For the CDR3, the DNA is TGTGCCAGCAGTGAAGCGGGTGCGGCCCCATTAAACCCTTCGAGCTCCTACAATGAGCAGTTCTTC.

The J gene is TRBJ2-2, the V gene TRBV25-1; TRBD2 matches 7 bases. The CDR3 has 15 amino acids. The V segment lost 3 bases and the J segment 9 bases; nucleotides outside the gene matches: 10. Germline lookup yields CDR1 MGHDK and CDR2 SYGVNS. The CDR3, as DNA: TGTGCCAGCAGTGAGGGTTGGCGGGAGAACTGGGAGCTGTTTTTT. Protein sequence: CASSEGWRENWELFF.